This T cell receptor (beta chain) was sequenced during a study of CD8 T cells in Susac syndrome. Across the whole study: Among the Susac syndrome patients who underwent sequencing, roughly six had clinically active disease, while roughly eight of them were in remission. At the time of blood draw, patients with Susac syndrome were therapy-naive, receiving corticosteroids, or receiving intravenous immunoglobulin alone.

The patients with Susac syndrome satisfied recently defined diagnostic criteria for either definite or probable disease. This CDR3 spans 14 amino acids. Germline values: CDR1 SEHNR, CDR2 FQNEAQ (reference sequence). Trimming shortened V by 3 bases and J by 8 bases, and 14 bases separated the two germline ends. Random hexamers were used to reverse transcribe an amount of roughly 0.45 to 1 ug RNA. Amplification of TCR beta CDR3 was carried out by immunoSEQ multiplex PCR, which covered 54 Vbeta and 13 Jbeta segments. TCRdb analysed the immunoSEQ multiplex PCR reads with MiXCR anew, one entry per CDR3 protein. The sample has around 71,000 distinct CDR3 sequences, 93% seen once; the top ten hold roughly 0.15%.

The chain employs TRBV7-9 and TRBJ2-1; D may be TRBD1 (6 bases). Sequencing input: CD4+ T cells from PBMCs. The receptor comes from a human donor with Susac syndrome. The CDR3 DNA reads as TGTGCCAGCAGCTTCAGACAAAGGGGGTATGAGCAGTTCTTC. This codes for CASSFRQRGYEQFF.